The T cell receptor (beta chain) described here comes from a study of blood T cell repertoires in COVID-19. Assay: immunoSEQ multiplex PCR; the TCRdb copy retains only in-frame clones and omits some. The data contain hundreds of thousands of clones, 85% to 90% of them singletons. CDR1 SGHDT and CDR2 YYEEEE come from the germline V gene. CDR3 length: 15 amino acids. The V and J ends lost 1 base and 3 bases respectively, with 11 bases between them. J is TRBJ2-4 and V is TRBV5-6; D is unclear. This receptor was obtained from a human donor in a cohort sampled during active COVID-19. Material for sequencing was peripheral blood. In DNA, the CDR3 is TGTGCCAGCAGCTTGCTCATCCCCGGCAAAAACATTCAGTACTTC. It specifies CASSLLIPGKNIQYF.